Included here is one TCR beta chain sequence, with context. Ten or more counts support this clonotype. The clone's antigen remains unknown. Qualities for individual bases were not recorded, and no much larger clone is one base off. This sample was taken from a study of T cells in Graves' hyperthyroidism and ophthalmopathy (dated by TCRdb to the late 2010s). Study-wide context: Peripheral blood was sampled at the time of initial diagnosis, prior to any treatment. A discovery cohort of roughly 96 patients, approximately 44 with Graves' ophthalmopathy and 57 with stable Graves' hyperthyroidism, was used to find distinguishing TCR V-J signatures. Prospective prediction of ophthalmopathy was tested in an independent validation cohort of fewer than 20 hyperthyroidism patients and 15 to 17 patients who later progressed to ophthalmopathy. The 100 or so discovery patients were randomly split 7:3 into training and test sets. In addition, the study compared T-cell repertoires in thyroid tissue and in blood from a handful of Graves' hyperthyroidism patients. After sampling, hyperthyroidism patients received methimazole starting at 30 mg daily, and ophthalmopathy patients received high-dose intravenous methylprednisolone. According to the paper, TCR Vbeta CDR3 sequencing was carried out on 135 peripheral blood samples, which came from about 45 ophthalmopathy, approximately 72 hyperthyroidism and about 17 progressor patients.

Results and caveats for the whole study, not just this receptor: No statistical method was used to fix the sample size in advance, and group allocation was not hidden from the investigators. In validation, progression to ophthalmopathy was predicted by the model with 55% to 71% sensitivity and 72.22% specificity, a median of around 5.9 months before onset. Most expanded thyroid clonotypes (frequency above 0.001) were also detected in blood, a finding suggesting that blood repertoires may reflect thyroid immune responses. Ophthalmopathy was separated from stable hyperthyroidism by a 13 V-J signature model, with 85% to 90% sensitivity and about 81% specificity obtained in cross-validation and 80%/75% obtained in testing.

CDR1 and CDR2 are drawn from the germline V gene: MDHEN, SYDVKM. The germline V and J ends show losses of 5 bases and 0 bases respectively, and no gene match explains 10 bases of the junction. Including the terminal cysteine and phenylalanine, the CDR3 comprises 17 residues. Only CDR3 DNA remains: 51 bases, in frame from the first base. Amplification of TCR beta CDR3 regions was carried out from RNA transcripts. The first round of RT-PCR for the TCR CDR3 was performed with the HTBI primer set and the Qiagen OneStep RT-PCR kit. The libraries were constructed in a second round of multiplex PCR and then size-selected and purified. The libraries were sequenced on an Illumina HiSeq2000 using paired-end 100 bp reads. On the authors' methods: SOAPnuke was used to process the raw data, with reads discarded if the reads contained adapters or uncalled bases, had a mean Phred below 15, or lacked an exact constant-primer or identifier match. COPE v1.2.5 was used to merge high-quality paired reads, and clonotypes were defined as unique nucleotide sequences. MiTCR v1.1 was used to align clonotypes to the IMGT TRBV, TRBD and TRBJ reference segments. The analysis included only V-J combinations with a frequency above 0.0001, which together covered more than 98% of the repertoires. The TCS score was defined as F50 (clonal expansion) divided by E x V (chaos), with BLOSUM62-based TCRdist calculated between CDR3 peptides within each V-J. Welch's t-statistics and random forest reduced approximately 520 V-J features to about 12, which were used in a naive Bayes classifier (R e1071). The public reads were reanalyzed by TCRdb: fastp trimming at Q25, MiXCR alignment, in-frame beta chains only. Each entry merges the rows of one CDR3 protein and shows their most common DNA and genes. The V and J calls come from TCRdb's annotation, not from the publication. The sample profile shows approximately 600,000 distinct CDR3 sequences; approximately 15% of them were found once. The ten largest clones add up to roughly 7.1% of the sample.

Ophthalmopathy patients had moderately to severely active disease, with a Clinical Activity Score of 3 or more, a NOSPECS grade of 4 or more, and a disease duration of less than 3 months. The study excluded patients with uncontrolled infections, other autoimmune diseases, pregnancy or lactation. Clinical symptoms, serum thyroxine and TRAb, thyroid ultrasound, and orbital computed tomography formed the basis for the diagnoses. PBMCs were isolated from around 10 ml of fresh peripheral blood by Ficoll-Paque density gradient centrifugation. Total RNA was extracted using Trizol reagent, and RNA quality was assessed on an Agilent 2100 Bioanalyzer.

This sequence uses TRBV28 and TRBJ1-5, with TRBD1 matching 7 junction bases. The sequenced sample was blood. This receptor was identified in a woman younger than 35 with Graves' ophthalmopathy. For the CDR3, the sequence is CASSQTGDLYSNQPQHF. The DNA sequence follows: TGTGCCAGCAGTCAAACAGGGGACCTCTATAGCAATCAGCCCCAGCATTTT.